This entry describes one T cell receptor (beta chain). What it recognizes is unknown. Naive CD8+ T cells showed CD45RO-CCR7+CD27+CD95-. The CDR3 consists of 14 residues. The entry originates in a study of CXCR3-negative and CXCR3-positive naive CD8 T cells. Regarding the study as a whole: Most assays used freshly isolated PBMCs, as cryopreservation partially reduced CXCR3. It was found that naive subsets had comparable surface CD5, and TCR strength was inferred from TRB CDR3 properties. CXCR3-positive naive cells had more hydrophobic TRB CDR3s than CXCR3-negative naive cells.

The TRB cDNA libraries were prepared by 5' RACE with UMI labels. TCRdb re-called the 5' RACE reads and shows each CDR3 protein once, DNA omitted. The sample shows 50,000 to 70,000 distinct CDR3 sequences, and 0.5% to 0.55% sits with its ten largest clones. This receptor was taken from a human donor in good health. Some clones in this sample may be carry-over from other donors' samples. The sequencing sample was made of naive CXCR3+ CD8+ T cells from blood. The subset denotes: CD45RO-CCR7+CD27+CD95- naive CD8+ T cells expressing CXCR3 (TNR3+). This chain joins TRBV12-3 or TRBV12-4 and TRBJ1-5; TCRdb names TRBD1, which stays unverified in the absence of DNA. The CDR3 sequence: CASSLDTGGSAQHF.